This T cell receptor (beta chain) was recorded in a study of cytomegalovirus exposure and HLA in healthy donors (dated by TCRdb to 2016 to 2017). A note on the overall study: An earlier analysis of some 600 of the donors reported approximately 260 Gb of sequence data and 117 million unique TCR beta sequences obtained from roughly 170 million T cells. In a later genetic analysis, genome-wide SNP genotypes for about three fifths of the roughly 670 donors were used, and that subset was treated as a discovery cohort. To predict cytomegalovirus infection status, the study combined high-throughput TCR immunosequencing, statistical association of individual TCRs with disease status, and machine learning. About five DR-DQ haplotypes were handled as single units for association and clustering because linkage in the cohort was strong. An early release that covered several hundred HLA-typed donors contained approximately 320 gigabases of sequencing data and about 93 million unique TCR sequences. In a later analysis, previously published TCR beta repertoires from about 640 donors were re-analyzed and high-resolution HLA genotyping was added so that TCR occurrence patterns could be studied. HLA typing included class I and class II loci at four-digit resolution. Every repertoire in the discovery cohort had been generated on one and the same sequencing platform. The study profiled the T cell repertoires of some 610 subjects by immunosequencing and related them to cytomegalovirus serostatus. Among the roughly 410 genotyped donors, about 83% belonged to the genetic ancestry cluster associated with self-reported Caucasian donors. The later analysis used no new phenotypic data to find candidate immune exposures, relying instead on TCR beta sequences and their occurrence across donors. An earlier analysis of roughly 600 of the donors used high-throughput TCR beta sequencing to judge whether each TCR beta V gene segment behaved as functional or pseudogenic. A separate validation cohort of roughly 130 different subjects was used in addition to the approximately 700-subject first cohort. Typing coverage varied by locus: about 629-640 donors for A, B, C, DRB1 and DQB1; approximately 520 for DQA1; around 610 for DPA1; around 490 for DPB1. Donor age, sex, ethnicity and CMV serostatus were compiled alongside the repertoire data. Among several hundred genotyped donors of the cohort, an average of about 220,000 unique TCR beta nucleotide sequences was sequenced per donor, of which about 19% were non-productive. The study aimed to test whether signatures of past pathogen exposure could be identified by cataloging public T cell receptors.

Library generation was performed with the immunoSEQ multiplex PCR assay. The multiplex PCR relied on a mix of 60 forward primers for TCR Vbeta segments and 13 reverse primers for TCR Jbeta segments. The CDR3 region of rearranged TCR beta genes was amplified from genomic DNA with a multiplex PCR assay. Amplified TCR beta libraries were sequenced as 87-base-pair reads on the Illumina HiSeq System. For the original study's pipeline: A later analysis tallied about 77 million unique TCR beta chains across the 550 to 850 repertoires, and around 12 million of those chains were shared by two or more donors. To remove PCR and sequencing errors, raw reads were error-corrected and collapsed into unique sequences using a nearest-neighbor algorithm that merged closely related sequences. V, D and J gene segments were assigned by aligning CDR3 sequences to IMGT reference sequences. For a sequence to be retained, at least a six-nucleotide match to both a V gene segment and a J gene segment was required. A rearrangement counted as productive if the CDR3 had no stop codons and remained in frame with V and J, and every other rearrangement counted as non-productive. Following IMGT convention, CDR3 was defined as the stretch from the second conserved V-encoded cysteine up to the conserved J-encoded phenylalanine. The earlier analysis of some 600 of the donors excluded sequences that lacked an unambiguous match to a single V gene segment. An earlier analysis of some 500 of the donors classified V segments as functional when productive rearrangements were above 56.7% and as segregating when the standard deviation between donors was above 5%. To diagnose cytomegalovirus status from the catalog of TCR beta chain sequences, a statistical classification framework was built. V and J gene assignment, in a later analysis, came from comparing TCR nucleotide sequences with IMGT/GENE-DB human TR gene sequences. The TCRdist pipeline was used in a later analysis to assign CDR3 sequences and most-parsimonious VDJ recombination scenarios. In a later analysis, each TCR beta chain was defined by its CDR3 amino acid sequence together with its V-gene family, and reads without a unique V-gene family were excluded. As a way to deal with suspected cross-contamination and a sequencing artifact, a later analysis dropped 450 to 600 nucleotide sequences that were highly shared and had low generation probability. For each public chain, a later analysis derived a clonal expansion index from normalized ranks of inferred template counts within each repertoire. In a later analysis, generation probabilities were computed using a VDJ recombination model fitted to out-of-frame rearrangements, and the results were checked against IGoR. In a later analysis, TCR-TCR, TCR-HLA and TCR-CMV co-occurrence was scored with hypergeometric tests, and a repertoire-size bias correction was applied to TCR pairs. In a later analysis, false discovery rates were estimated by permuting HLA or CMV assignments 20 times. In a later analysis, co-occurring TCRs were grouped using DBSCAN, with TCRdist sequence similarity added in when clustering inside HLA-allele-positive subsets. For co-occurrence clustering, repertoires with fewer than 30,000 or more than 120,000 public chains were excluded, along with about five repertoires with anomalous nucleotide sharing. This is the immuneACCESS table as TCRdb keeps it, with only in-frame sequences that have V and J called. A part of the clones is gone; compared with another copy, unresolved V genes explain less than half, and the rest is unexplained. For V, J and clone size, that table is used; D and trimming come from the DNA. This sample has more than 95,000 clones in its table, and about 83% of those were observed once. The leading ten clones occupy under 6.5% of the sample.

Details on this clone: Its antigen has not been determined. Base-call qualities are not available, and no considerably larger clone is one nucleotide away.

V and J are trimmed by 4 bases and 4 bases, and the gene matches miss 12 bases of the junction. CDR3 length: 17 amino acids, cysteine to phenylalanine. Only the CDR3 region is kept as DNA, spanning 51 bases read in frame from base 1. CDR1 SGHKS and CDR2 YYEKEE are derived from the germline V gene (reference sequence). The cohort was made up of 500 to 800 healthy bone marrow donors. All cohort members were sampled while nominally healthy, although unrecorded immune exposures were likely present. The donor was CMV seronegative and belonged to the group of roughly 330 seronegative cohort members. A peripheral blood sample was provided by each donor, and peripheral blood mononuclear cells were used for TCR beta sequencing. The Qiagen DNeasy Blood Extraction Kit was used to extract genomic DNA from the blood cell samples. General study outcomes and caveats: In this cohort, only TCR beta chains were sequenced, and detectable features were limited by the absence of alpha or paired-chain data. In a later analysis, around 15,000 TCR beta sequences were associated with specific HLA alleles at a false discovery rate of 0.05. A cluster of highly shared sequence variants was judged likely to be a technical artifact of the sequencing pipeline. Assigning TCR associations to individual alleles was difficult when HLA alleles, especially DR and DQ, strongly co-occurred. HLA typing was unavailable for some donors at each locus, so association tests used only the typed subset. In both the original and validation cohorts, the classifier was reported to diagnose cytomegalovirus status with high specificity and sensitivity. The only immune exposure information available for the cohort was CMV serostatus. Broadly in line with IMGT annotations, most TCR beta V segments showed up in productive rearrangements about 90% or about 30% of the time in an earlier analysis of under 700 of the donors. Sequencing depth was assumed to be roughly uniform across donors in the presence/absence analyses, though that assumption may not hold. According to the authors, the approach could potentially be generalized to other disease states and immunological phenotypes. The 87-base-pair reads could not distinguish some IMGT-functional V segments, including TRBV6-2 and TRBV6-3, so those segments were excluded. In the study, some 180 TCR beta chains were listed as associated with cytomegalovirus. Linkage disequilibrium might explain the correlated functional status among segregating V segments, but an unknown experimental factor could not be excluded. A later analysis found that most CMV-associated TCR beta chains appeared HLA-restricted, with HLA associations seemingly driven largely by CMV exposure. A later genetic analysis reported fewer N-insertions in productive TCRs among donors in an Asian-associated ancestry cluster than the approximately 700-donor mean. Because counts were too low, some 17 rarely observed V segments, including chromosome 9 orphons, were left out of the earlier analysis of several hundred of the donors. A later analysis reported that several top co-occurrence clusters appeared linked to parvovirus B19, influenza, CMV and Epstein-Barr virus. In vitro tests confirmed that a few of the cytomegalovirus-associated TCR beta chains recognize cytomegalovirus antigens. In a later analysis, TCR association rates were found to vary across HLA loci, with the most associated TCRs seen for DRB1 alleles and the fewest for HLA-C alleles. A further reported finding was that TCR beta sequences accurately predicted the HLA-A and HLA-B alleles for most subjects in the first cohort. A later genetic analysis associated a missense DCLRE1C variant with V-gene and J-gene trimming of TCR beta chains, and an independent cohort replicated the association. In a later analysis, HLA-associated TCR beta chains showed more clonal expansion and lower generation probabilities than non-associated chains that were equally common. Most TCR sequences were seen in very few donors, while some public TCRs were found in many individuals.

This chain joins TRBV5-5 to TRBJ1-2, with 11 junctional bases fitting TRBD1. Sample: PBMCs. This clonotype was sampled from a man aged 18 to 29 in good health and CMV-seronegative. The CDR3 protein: CASSTGTGGSGSYGYTF. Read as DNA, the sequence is TGTGCCAGCAGCACCGGGACAGGGGGATCAGGGAGCTATGGCTACACCTTC.